This T cell receptor beta chain was documented in a study of T cells in narcolepsy (dated by TCRdb to about 2018). Study-level background: The study enrolled patients with narcolepsy type 1 or type 2 (NT1, NT2) together with healthy control donors. To look for autoreactive T cells in narcolepsy patients that target self-antigens of hypocretin neurons (hypocretin, TRIB2), the study used TCR Vbeta sequencing to follow clonotypes in blood and CSF.

Memory CD4+ T cells were sorted ex vivo from peripheral blood of narcolepsy patients and healthy controls for TCR Vbeta sequencing. The library came from the immunoSEQ multiplex PCR assay. TCRdb took this table from immuneACCESS and kept in-frame rearrangements with V and J called. Such tables lack part of the clones; where checked against another copy, unresolved V genes explain under half of the gap, and the rest is unexplained. The sample includes around 28,000 clones, with approximately 80% observed a single time. Around 1% of the sample comes from the top ten. Overall study results and their limits: Plots comparing CSF and blood CD4+ T cell clonotypes from the same patient highlighted HCRT-specific and TRIB2-specific autoreactive clonotypes. Certain blood memory CD4+ repertoires from patients and controls had no sequences that matched autoreactive T cell clones. Autoreactive clonotypes were reported to be detected serially in the blood of the same patients and of different patients, but not in the blood of healthy controls. Patients and controls had similar numbers of sequenced blood memory CD4+ clonotypes, with averages of roughly 38,000 in patients and 30,000 to 35,000 in controls.

Relative to germline, V is 8 bases shorter and J is 0 bases shorter, with 20 bases between their ends. From the cysteine up to the phenylalanine, the CDR3 has a length of 17 residues. Only the CDR3 DNA stays, 51 bases, in frame from base 1. Via the germline V gene, CDR1 is MDHEN and CDR2 SYDVKM. This clone was picked up one time. The specificity of this receptor is unknown. The input lacks base qualities; no much larger clone sits a single base away. Sequenced material: CD45RA- memory CD4+ T cells from PBMCs. What the cell subset or site label conveys for this sample: memory T cells sorted ex vivo from peripheral blood. The sequence was collected from a human donor with narcolepsy. The chain is assembled from TRBV28 and TRBJ1-3; TRBD1 is a possible D gene, resting on 6 matching bases. In nucleotide form, the sequence is TGTGCCAGCCCGCGGCAGGGGTCCTACCCCTCTGGAAACACCATATATTTT. Translated, this is CASPRQGSYPSGNTIYF.